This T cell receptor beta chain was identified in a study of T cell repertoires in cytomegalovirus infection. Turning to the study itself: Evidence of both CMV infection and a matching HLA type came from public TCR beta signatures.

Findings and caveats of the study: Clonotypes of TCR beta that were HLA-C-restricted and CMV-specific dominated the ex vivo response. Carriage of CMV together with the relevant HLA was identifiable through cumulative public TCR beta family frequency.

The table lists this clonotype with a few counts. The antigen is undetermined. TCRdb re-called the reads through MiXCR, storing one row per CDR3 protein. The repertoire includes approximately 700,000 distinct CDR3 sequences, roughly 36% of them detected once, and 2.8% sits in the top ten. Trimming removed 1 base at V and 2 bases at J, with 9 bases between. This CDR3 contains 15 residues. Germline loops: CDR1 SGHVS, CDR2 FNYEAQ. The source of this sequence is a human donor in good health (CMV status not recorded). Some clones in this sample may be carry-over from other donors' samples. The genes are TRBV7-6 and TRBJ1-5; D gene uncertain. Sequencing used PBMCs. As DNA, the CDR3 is TGTGCCAGCAGCTTAGGGTCGTTAGGCAATCAGCCCCAGCATTTT. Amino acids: CASSLGSLGNQPQHF.